A single sample is the source of the 10 T cell receptor beta chains below, sequenced in a study of blood T cell repertoires in COVID-19. Some clones are missing from TCRdb's copy, which holds only in-frame ones; the method was immunoSEQ multiplex PCR. Among 85,000 to 110,000 clones listed, roughly nine tenths were seen once. The sample consisted of peripheral blood. The receptors derive from a man aged 50 to 60 in a cohort sampled during active COVID-19.

The chain combines TRBV2 with TRBJ1-4, with D perhaps matching TRBD1 (6 bases). Germline V lookup: CDR1 SNHLY, CDR2 FYNNEI. The CDR3 runs to 13 residues. Trimming cost V 9 bases and J 2 bases, with 10 bases left between them. CDR3 sequence (DNA): TGTGCCAGTAAGGGGGGGACTAATGAAAAACTGTTTTTT. It codes for CASKGGTNEKLFF.

This clone appeared a single time. The genes are TRBV2 and TRBJ1-1, with TRBD1 identical over 8 bases. V shed 4 bases, J shed 3 bases, and the junction held 4 bases outside the gene matches. Germline assignment: CDR1 SNHLY and CDR2 FYNNEI. The CDR3 consists of 14 residues. For the CDR3, the DNA is TGTGCCAGCAGTGCCGCAGGGGGCTACACTGAAGCTTTCTTT. The encoded protein is CASSAAGGYTEAFF. The whole variable domain, remainder taken from reference TRBV2 and TRBJ1-1, is EPEVTQTPSHQVTQMGQEVILRCVPISNHLYFYWYRQILGQKVEFLVSFYNNEISEKSEIFDDQFSVERPDGSNFTLKIRSTKLEDSAMYFCASSAAGGYTEAFFGQGTRLTVV.

This clone was seen a few times. The rearrangement uses TRBV6-2 or TRBV6-3 and TRBJ1-5; possibly TRBD1 for D (6 bases). The CDR3 contains 14 residues. The germline V gene encodes CDR1 MNHEY and CDR2 SVGEGT. Trimming cost V 5 bases and J 6 bases, with 14 bases left between them. CDR3 sequence: CASSDGGWGQPQHF. CDR3 sequence (DNA): TGTGCCAGCAGTGATGGGGGCTGGGGTCAGCCCCAGCATTTT.

V usage is TRBV5-6 and J usage is TRBJ1-1; D gene uncertain. Germline assignment: CDR1 SGHDT and CDR2 YYEEEE. V was pared by 2 bases and J by 6 bases, with 11 bases between. The CDR3 runs 13 residues. The CDR3 loop is CASSLGWRSEAFF. The DNA for the CDR3 is TGTGCCAGCAGCTTAGGATGGAGGTCTGAAGCTTTCTTT.

V gene TRBV14 combines with J gene TRBJ2-3, with D perhaps matching TRBD1 (5 bases). The V and J ends lost 6 bases and 0 bases respectively, with 13 bases between them. Per germline, CDR1 SGHDN and CDR2 FVKESK. CDR3 size: 15 residues. This chain's CDR3 is CASSRQPRSTDTQYF. CDR3 coding DNA: TGTGCCAGCAGTCGACAGCCCAGGAGCACAGATACGCAGTATTTT.

The genes are TRBV18 and TRBJ2-3; D might be TRBD1 (5 bases). The CDR3 contains 16 residues. The V end was cut by 4 bases, the J end by 3 bases, with 17 bases between. The V gene's germline CDR1 is KGHSH and CDR2 LQKENI. The CDR3 sequence: CASSHRSAQGTDTQYF. The DNA of the CDR3 is TGTGCCAGCTCACACCGCTCTGCTCAGGGAACAGATACGCAGTATTTT.

The chain joins TRBV18 to TRBJ2-2, with 12 bases lining up with TRBD2. Germline CDR1 reads KGHSH; CDR2 reads LQKENI. This CDR3 is built from 17 residues. The junction had 7 bases not matched to a gene; V was cut back by 3 bases and J by 5 bases. The CDR3 DNA reads TGTGCCAGCTCACCTACTAGCGGGGGGCGATTGACCGGGGAGCTGTTTTTT. Translated: CASSPTSGGRLTGELFF.

V gene TRBV20-1 combines with J gene TRBJ1-2, with D hard to call. Between the trimmed V and J ends, which lost 3 bases and 7 bases, there was a span of 12 bases. In germline, CDR1 is DFQATT, CDR2 SNEGSKA (reference sequence). This CDR3 is built from 12 residues. DNA for the CDR3: TGCAGTGCTAGTCAGCAGGAGGGTGGCTACACCTTC. Translating it yields CSASQQEGGYTF.

The chain joins TRBV6-6 to TRBJ1-4; TRBD1 is a possible D gene (6 bases). Trimming shortened V by 7 bases and J by 8 bases, and 14 bases separated the two germline ends. CDR1 and CDR2 (germline): MNHNY, SVGAGI (reference sequence). The CDR3 spans 13 residues. This CDR3 is CASTSGGAEKLFF. The CDR3 DNA reads as TGTGCCAGCACCTCGGGGGGGGCAGAAAAACTGTTTTTT.

This clone is categorized as medium-sized (0.01 to 0.1%). The J gene is TRBJ1-5, the V gene TRBV10-3, with 7 bases lining up with TRBD1. The length of the CDR3 is 17 residues. V shed 4 bases, J shed 7 bases, and the junction held 16 bases outside the gene matches. Germline V lookup: CDR1 ENHRY, CDR2 SYGVKD. The CDR3 is CAISATLDRFGWQPQHF. For the CDR3, the DNA is TGTGCCATCAGTGCAACCTTGGACAGGTTTGGATGGCAGCCCCAGCATTTT.